This entry lists 15 T cell receptor beta chains sequenced from one sample in a study of graft-versus-host responses after intestinal transplantation. Their antigens are not known. Assay: immunoSEQ multiplex PCR; the TCRdb copy retains only in-frame clones and omits some. The table lists tens of thousands of clones, just under 95% of them singletons, with roughly 0.49% in the top ten. The material sequenced was unstimulated CD8+ T cells sorted from spleen or lymph node cells, taken before intestinal transplant. These receptors were taken from a human donor who received an intestinal transplant.

The CDR3 DNA sequence: TGTGCCAGCAGCTTAACCCGGACAGGGGGGTTCCTTGGCTACACCTTC. Encoded protein: CASSLTRTGGFLGYTF. The chain is built from TRBV7-9 and TRBJ1-2; the match to TRBD1 covers 10 bases. With 2 bases clipped from V and 7 bases from J, the junction kept 10 bases outside the gene matches. Germline assignment: CDR1 SEHNR and CDR2 FQNEAQ (reference sequence). This CDR3 has 16 residues.

The rearrangement joins TRBV7-9 to TRBJ2-1, with 11 nucleotides matching TRBD2. Trimming took 4 bases from V and 4 from J; bases not matched to a gene: 6. The CDR3 has 16 residues. Germline V CDR1 and CDR2: SEHNR, FQNEAQ (reference sequence). The CDR3 DNA follows: TGTGCCAGCAGCTCCAGGACTAGCGGGCTTTACAATGAGCAGTTCTTC. Its translation is CASSSRTSGLYNEQFF.

J is TRBJ2-7 and V is TRBV19; possible D gene TRBD1, 5 bases. Trimming cost V 3 bases and J 7 bases, with 13 bases left between them. Germline V gives CDR1 LNHDA, CDR2 SQIVND (reference sequence). The CDR3 contains 13 residues. The CDR3 nucleotides read TGTGCCAGTAGTATGCAGGGTCGTCTTGAGCAGTACTTC. Residues: CASSMQGRLEQYF.

This clone appeared a single time. V is TRBV7-8 and J is TRBJ1-2; possibly TRBD1 for D (5 bases). V dropped 3 bases and J dropped 8 bases, with 16 bases sitting between them. This CDR3 comprises 14 residues. Germline CDR1 reads SGHVS; CDR2 reads FQNEAQ. CDR3 bases: TGTGCCAGCAGCTTGGGGACCGGGGGTTCGGGCTACACCTTC. This codes for CASSLGTGGSGYTF.

V and J are TRBV5-1 and TRBJ1-1; D is perhaps TRBD1 (5 bases). The CDR3 sequence is 14 residues long. Trimming left V 0 bases short and J 1 base short, with 7 bases between. Germline CDR1 is SGHRS and CDR2 is YFSETQ. The CDR3 loop is CASSLGGWNTEAFF. The CDR3 region has the DNA TGCGCCAGCAGCTTGGGGGGCTGGAACACTGAAGCTTTCTTT.

This chain uses TRBV30 with TRBJ1-3; D gene uncertain. Per germline, CDR1 GTSNPN and CDR2 SVGIG (reference sequence). Between the trimmed V and J ends, which lost 2 bases and 2 bases, there was a span of 10 bases. This CDR3 spans 14 amino acids. As DNA, the CDR3 is TGTGCCTGGAGTCGGGGAACACCTGGAAACACCATATATTTT. It translates to CAWSRGTPGNTIYF. Using reference TRBV30 and TRBJ1-3 for the parts outside the CDR3, the full variable domain is SQTIHQWPATLVQPVGSPLSLECTVEGTSNPNLYWYRQAAGRGLQLLFYSVGIGQISSEVPQNLSASRPQDRQFILSSKKLLLSDSGFYLCAWSRGTPGNTIYFGEGSWLTVV.

The chain joins TRBV13 to TRBJ1-3, with D possibly matching TRBD1 (6 bases). This CDR3 has 15 residues. Germline loops: CDR1 PRHDT, CDR2 FYEKMQ (reference sequence). V was pared by 9 bases and J by 11 bases, with 26 bases between. The CDR3, as DNA: TGTGCCAGTAACCTGGGGGCGCTGGAAACACCGTCCATATATTTT. Its translation: CASNLGALETPSIYF.

J is TRBJ2-7 and V is TRBV11-2; TRBD1 aligns across 8 bases. V shed 11 bases and J 7 bases; nucleotides not matched to a gene: 13. Germline-derived CDR1 and CDR2 are SGHAT and FQNNGV. The CDR3 runs to 13 residues. In nucleotides, the CDR3 is TGTGCCGGTGGGACAGGATTCCCGGGGGAGCAGTACTTC. Translating gives CAGGTGFPGEQYF. The full variable domain, rest sourced from reference TRBV11-2 and TRBJ2-7, is EAGVAQSPRYKIIEKRQSVAFWCNPISGHATLYWYQQILGQGPKLLIQFQNNGVVDDSQLPKDRFSAERLKGVDSTLKIQPAKLEDSAVYLCAGGTGFPGEQYFGPGTRLTVT.

J is TRBJ1-2 and V is TRBV28; 7 nucleotides agree with TRBD1. Germline V CDR1 and CDR2: MDHEN, SYDVKM. CDR3 length equals 13 residues. The ends lost 11 bases at V and 4 bases at J; junction bases unmatched: 10. The CDR3 DNA reads TGTGCCGTACCAGGGGGTCCCTTCTATGGCTACACCTTC. It encodes CAVPGGPFYGYTF.

J is TRBJ2-7 and V is TRBV7-2, with 8 nucleotides matching TRBD2. J was trimmed by 0 bases and V by 5 bases; bases with no gene match: 3. This CDR3 contains 14 residues. CDR1 SGHTA and CDR2 FQGNSA come from the germline V gene. Here the CDR3 reads CASSLLAGSYEQYF. The DNA for the CDR3 is TGTGCCAGCAGCCTTCTAGCGGGCTCCTACGAGCAGTACTTC.

The chain employs TRBV9 and TRBJ2-2; D is ambiguous. The germline CDR1 and CDR2 sequences are SGDLS and YYNGEE. CDR3 length equals 14 residues. V lost 0 bases and J 4 bases, leaving 7 bases between the germline ends. CDR3 sequence: CASSVGGLTGELFF. CDR3 nucleotide sequence: TGTGCCAGCAGCGTAGGTGGGCTCACCGGGGAGCTGTTTTTT.

The chain recombines TRBV5-6 with TRBJ2-1, with a possible D match to TRBD2 (5 bases). The CDR3 is 12 residues long. Germline V gene data show CDR1 as SGHDT and CDR2 as YYEEEE. Trimming pared 2 bases from V and 9 bases from J, leaving 9 bases between. The CDR3 DNA is TGTGCCAGCAGCTTTACGAGGGTTGAGCAGTTCTTC. It encodes CASSFTRVEQFF.

This chain uses TRBV30 with TRBJ1-6; maybe TRBD1 (6 bases). Germline CDR1 and CDR2: GTSNPN and SVGIG (reference sequence). V shed 1 base and J shed 10 bases, with 17 bases lying between them. The CDR3 extends over 15 amino acids. The CDR3 region is CAWSDLTGLKSPLHF. DNA for the CDR3: TGTGCCTGGAGTGACCTTACAGGGTTAAAGTCACCCCTCCACTTT. Supplemented by reference TRBV30 and TRBJ1-6, the full variable domain reads SQTIHQWPATLVQPVGSPLSLECTVEGTSNPNLYWYRQAAGRGLQLLFYSVGIGQISSEVPQNLSASRPQDRQFILSSKKLLLSDSGFYLCAWSDLTGLKSPLHFGNGTRLTVT.

CDR3 in amino acids: CASSLAGGRGMEQFF. For the CDR3, the DNA is TGTGCCAGCAGCTTAGCCGGGGGGAGGGGGATGGAGCAGTTCTTC. The chain combines TRBV7-8 with TRBJ2-1, with a possible D match to TRBD2 (7 bases). This CDR3 contains 15 residues. CDR1 SGHVS and CDR2 FQNEAQ come from the germline V gene. Trimming left V 0 bases short and J 10 bases short, with 16 bases between.

The chain carries TRBV5-1 and TRBJ1-1; TRBD1 matches 8 bases. The ends lost 0 bases at V and 8 bases at J; junction bases unmatched: 6. This CDR3 is built from 14 residues. Germline lookup yields CDR1 SGHRS and CDR2 YFSETQ. The CDR3: CASSLGPGTGEAFF. For the CDR3, the DNA is TGCGCCAGCAGCTTGGGGCCCGGGACAGGAGAAGCTTTCTTT.